This T cell receptor beta chain appears in the sequencing data of a study of T cell repertoires in cytomegalovirus infection. Background on the study: Public TCR beta signature analysis indicated the presence of both CMV infection and matching HLA type.

The germline V gene encodes CDR1 DFQATT and CDR2 SNEGSKA (reference sequence). With 6 bases clipped from V and 2 bases from J, the junction kept 4 bases outside the gene matches. This CDR3 region has 13 residues. MiXCR was run by TCRdb on the reads, yielding one entry per CDR3 protein. Of some 54,000 distinct CDR3 sequences in the sample, around 20% are singletons; the top ten hold around 77%. This clonotype was observed a handful of times. Its antigen is not identified. The rearrangement links TRBV20-1 to TRBJ1-2, with 9 bases fitting TRBD1. This sample comprised CD8+ T cells from cultured PBMCs, obtained from culture after CMV antigen stimulation. The receptor was derived from a human donor in good health (CMV status not recorded). Some clones in this sample may be carry-over from other donors' samples. CDR3 nucleotide sequence: TGCAGTGCCAGACAGGGGGAGAACTATGGCTACACCTTC. This codes for CSARQGENYGYTF.